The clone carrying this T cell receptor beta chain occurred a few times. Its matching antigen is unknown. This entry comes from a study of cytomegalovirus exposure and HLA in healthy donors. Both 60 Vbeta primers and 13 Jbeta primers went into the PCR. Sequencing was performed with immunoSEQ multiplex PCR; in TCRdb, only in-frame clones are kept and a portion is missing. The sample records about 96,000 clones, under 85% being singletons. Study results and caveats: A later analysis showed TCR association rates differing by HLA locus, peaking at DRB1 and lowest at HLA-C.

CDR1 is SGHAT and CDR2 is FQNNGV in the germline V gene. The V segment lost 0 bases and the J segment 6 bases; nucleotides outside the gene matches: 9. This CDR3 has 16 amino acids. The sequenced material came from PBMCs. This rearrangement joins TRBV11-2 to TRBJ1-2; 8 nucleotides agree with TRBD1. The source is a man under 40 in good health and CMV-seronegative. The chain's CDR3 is CASSLDHSPTGDGYTF. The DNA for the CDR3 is TGTGCCAGCAGCTTAGATCATTCCCCGACAGGGGATGGCTACACCTTC.